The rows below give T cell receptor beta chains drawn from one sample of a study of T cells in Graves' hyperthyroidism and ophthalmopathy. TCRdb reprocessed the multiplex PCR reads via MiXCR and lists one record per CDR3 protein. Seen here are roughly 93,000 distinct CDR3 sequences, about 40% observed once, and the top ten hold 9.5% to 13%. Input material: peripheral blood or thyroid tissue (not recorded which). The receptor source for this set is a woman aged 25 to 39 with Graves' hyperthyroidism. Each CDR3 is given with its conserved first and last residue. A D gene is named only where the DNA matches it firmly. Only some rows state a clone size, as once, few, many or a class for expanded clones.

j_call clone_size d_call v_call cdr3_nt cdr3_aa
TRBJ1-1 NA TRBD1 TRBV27 TGTGCCAGCAGTGGCGGGACAGGGACTGAAGCTTTCTTT CASSGGTGTEAFF
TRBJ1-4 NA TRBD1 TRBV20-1 TGCAGTTCTACAGGGGATTTAAGTGAAAAACTGTTTTTT CSSTGDLSEKLFF
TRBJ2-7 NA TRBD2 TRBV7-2 TGTGCCAGCAGCTTAGGGCCGGGACTAGCGGGCGAGCAGTACTTC CASSLGPGLAGEQYF
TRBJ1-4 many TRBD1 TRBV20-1 TGCAGTGCTCCGGGACAGGGGAATGAAAAACTGTTTTTT CSAPGQGNEKLFF
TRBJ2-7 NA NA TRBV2 TGTGCCAGCAGTGTAGGGACCTACGAGCAGTACTTC CASSVGTYEQYF
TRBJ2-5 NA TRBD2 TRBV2 TGTGCCAGCAGTGAAGCGGCGGGAGGGCCGCACTTC CASSEAAGGPHF
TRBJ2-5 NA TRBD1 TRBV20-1 TGCAGTGCTAGGGGACAGGGAGCAGAGACCCAGTACTTC CSARGQGAETQYF
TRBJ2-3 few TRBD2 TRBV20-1 TGCAGTGCCCCGCTAGGACGGGAGGACTTAAATACGCAGTATTTT CSAPLGREDLNTQYF
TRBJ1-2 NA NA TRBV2 NA CASGALRAYEQYFGRNYGYTF
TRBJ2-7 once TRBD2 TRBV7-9 TGTGCCAGTACCCCGGGAGGCGGGACTAGCGGGAGGGGCGAGCAGTACTTC CASTPGGGTSGRGEQYF
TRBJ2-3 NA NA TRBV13 TGTGCCAGCAGTTTCAATGTCGTGACGGGAGTATTGGGGGATACGCAGTATTTT CASSFNVVTGVLGDTQYF
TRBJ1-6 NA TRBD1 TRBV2 TGTGCCAGCAGTACCCCGACAGGGATGGGTTTACCCCTCCACTTT CASSTPTGMGLPLHF
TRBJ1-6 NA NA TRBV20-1 TGCAGTGCTAGCGCCGGGACGGGGGATTCACCCCTCCACTTT CSASAGTGDSPLHF
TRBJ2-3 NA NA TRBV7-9 TGTGCCAGCAACCCGTCGGACACCACAGATACGCAGTATTTT CASNPSDTTDTQYF
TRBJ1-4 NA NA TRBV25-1 TGTGCCAGCAGATGGGGGGCTGGGGAAAAACTGTTTTTT CASRWGAGEKLFF